The 16 T cell receptor beta chains below were found in one sample sequenced in a study of cytomegalovirus exposure and HLA in healthy donors. The primer mix had 60 Vbeta and 13 Jbeta primers. Repertoires were generated with immunoSEQ multiplex PCR, while TCRdb's copy carries only in-frame clones and drops some. The profile shows 180,000 or so clones, around 85% of them singletons. The source material was PBMCs. The receptors were gathered from a man between 18 and 35 years old in good health and CMV-seropositive.

The chain employs TRBV30 and TRBJ2-5; TRBD2 matches 11 bases. Trimming cost V 0 bases and J 4 bases; bases outside gene matches: 10. The germline V gene encodes CDR1 GTSNPN and CDR2 SVGIG (reference sequence). CDR3 length equals 17 residues. CDR3 amino acids: CAWSVGVSGGAGETQYF. Here the CDR3 DNA reads TGTGCCTGGAGTGTAGGGGTTAGCGGGGGGGCCGGAGAGACCCAGTACTTC. The full variable domain, in which reference TRBV30 and TRBJ2-5 provide the parts outside the CDR3, is SQTIHQWPATLVQPVGSPLSLECTVEGTSNPNLYWYRQAAGRGLQLLFYSVGIGQISSEVPQNLSASRPQDRQFILSSKKLLLSDSGFYLCAWSVGVSGGAGETQYFGPGTRLLVL.

The chain links TRBV4-1 to TRBJ1-2; D is ambiguous. The germline V and J ends were trimmed by 1 base and 7 bases, with 16 bases remaining between them. Per the germline V gene, CDR1 is MGHRA and CDR2 is YSYEKL. The CDR3 has 15 amino acids. CDR3 sequence: CASSQATPSNGGYTF. CDR3 coding DNA: TGCGCCAGCAGCCAAGCTACTCCGTCCAACGGTGGCTACACCTTC.

The chain links TRBV10-1 to TRBJ2-7; 8 bases align to TRBD1. Germline CDR1 is WNHNN and CDR2 is SYGVQD (reference sequence). The CDR3 runs to 13 residues. Trimming cost V 11 bases and J 1 base; bases outside gene matches: 7. CDR3 nucleotide sequence: TGCGCCGGCGTTGGACAGGGTTCCTACGAGCAGTACTTC. Translated: CAGVGQGSYEQYF.

The chain is built from TRBV9 and TRBJ2-7, with unresolved D. Deletions cut 0 bases from V and 1 base from J, with 5 bases between. Looked up from germline, CDR1 is SGDLS and CDR2 is YYNGEE. There are 13 residues in the CDR3. In DNA, the CDR3 is TGTGCCAGCAGCGTAGAGCCTTCCTACGAGCAGTACTTC. Translation gives CASSVEPSYEQYF.

The rearrangement links TRBV5-1 to TRBJ1-4; TRBD1 matches at 9 bases. CDR1 is SGHRS and CDR2 is YFSETQ in the germline V gene. With 2 bases clipped from V and 4 bases from J, the junction kept 9 bases outside the gene matches. The CDR3 is made up of 17 amino acids. Here the CDR3 DNA reads TGCGCCAGCAGCTTTTTGTCCCGACAGGGGGGTAATGAAAAACTGTTTTTT. This translates into CASSFLSRQGGNEKLFF. The full variable domain, completed using reference TRBV5-1 and TRBJ1-4, is KAGVTQTPRYLIKTRGQQVTLSCSPISGHRSVSWYQQTPGQGLQFLFEYFSETQRNKGNFPGRFSGRQFSNSRSEMNVSTLELGDSALYLCASSFLSRQGGNEKLFFGSGTQLSVL.

V and J are TRBV29-1 and TRBJ2-7; 9 positions match TRBD1. This CDR3 has 11 residues. With V trimmed by 8 bases and J by 5 bases, 4 bases remained unmatched. Germline V gene data show CDR1 as SQVTM and CDR2 as ANQGSEA. The CDR3 reads CSTRTGDEQYF. The CDR3 DNA is TGCAGCACCAGGACAGGGGACGAGCAGTACTTC.

The chain uses TRBV15 and TRBJ2-7; D might be TRBD1 (6 bases). The CDR3 loop spans 14 amino acids. Germline loops: CDR1 LNHNV, CDR2 YYDKDF (reference sequence). V lost 0 bases to trimming and J lost 3 bases, with 9 bases between them. The CDR3 sequence is CATSRDVGGYEQYF. CDR3 nucleotide sequence: TGTGCCACCAGCAGAGATGTAGGGGGCTACGAGCAGTACTTC.

V gene TRBV5-1 combines with J gene TRBJ2-1, with TRBD2 matching 9 bases. V lost 7 bases, J lost 9 bases, and 11 bases stayed unmatched. CDR3 length equals 14 residues. Germline lookup yields CDR1 SGHRS and CDR2 YFSETQ. The chain's CDR3 is CASRRSSGGLEQFF. CDR3 DNA: TGCGCCAGCCGACGGAGTAGCGGGGGTCTTGAGCAGTTCTTC.

The V gene is TRBV11-2, the J gene TRBJ2-1; 14 nucleotides agree with TRBD2. V lost 5 bases, J lost 0 bases, and 9 bases stayed unmatched. The germline CDR1 and CDR2 sequences are SGHAT and FQNNGV. The CDR3 is 19 residues long. This chain's CDR3 is CASSARTSGGFLSYNEQFF. For the CDR3, the DNA is TGTGCCAGCAGCGCCAGGACTAGCGGGGGGTTTCTCTCCTACAATGAGCAGTTCTTC.

The J gene is TRBJ1-2, the V gene TRBV30; a possible D gene is TRBD1 (6 bases). CDR3 size: 15 residues. Germline V gives CDR1 GTSNPN, CDR2 SVGIG (reference sequence). The ends were cut back, 4 bases at V and 0 bases at J, with 15 bases in the middle. The CDR3 region is CAWKVRGKANYGYTF. For the CDR3, the DNA is TGTGCCTGGAAAGTCAGGGGAAAAGCTAACTATGGCTACACCTTC. Complete variable domain (other parts from reference TRBV30 and TRBJ1-2): SQTIHQWPATLVQPVGSPLSLECTVEGTSNPNLYWYRQAAGRGLQLLFYSVGIGQISSEVPQNLSASRPQDRQFILSSKKLLLSDSGFYLCAWKVRGKANYGYTFGSGTRLTVV.

The CDR3 DNA follows: TGTGCCAGCAGTGAAGCGGCAGGGGCCCGCTATGGCTACACCTTC. It yields the protein CASSEAAGARYGYTF. V and J are TRBV2 and TRBJ1-2, with D possibly matching TRBD1 (6 bases). V dropped 0 bases and J dropped 4 bases, with 12 bases sitting between them. Germline V gene sequence: CDR1 SNHLY, CDR2 FYNNEI. The CDR3 is made up of 15 amino acids.

The sample holds a few counts of this clone. The chain combines TRBV4-3 with TRBJ2-6; perhaps TRBD2 as D (6 bases). The V end lost 0 bases, the J end lost 3 bases, and 12 bases lay between the germline ends. Looked up from germline, CDR1 is LGHNA and CDR2 is YSLEER. The CDR3 runs 17 residues. CDR3 region: CASSQEAAGSGANVLTF. The CDR3 DNA sequence: TGCGCCAGCAGCCAAGAAGCTGCCGGGAGTGGGGCCAACGTCCTGACTTTC.

The rearrangement uses TRBV7-9 and TRBJ2-7; TRBD2 is a possible D gene (5 bases). CDR1 SEHNR and CDR2 FQNEAQ come from the germline V gene (reference sequence). Trimming stripped 1 base from V and 2 bases from J, with 18 bases between. This CDR3 comprises 17 residues. In DNA form, the CDR3 reads TGTGCCAGCAGCTTAGGTGGCGCGGGTCATCGCACCTACGAGCAGTACTTC. This sequence encodes CASSLGGAGHRTYEQYF.

The J gene is TRBJ1-2, the V gene TRBV20-1; TRBD1 might be the D (5 bases). The V end lost 6 bases, the J end lost 6 bases, and 11 bases lay between the germline ends. Germline V CDR1 and CDR2: DFQATT, SNEGSKA (reference sequence). This CDR3 has 11 amino acids. Here the CDR3 DNA reads TGCAGTGCACCGGACACGAATGGCTACACCTTC. Translation gives CSAPDTNGYTF.

This clone has just one count. This chain uses TRBV13 with TRBJ1-2, with TRBD1 identical over 9 bases. CDR3 length: 13 amino acids. Looked up from germline, CDR1 is PRHDT and CDR2 is FYEKMQ (reference sequence). J gave up 4 bases and V 5 bases, and 2 bases lay outside the gene matches. CDR3 region: CASSLQGAYGYTF. The CDR3 DNA reads as TGTGCCAGCAGCCTACAGGGGGCCTATGGCTACACCTTC.

The rearrangement links TRBV7-2 to TRBJ1-2, with 7 nucleotides matching TRBD1. V shed 3 bases and J 7 bases; nucleotides not matched to a gene: 8. The CDR3 has 14 amino acids. Germline V lookup: CDR1 SGHTA, CDR2 FQGNSA. The CDR3 here is CASSFTGAGGGYTF. The CDR3 DNA reads TGTGCCAGCAGCTTCACAGGGGCTGGCGGTGGCTACACCTTC.